This T cell receptor (beta chain) originates from a study of technical replicates of blood from several donors. The CDR3 extends over 15 amino acids. The V and J ends lost 0 bases and 3 bases, in that order; junction bases with no gene match: 5. The V gene's germline CDR1 is MNHEY and CDR2 SMNVEV (reference sequence). Using immunoSEQ multiplex PCR, the repertoire was profiled, and TCRdb retains in-frame clones only, with some absent. This sample yields more than 75,000 clones, of which 90% to 95% are seen a single time; roughly 0.23% belongs to the top ten. The receptor was derived from a human donor in good health. The sequencing sample was made of T cells isolated from PBMCs. V is TRBV27 and J is TRBJ2-7; 7 nucleotides match TRBD2. The CDR3 here is CASSLSGGSGYEQYF. CDR3 nucleotides: TGTGCCAGCAGTTTATCAGGCGGGAGTGGCTACGAGCAGTACTTC.